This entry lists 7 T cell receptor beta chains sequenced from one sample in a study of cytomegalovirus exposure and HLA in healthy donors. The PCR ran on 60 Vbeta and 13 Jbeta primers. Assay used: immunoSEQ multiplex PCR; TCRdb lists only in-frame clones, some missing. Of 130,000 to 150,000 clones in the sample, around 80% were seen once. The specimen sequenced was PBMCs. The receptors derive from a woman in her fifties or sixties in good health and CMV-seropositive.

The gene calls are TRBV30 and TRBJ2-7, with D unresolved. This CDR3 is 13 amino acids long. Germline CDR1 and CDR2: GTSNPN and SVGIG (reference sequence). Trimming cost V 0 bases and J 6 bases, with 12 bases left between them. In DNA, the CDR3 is TGTGCCTGGAGTGTGGGCCCTAACTGCGAGCAGTACTTC. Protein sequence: CAWSVGPNCEQYF.

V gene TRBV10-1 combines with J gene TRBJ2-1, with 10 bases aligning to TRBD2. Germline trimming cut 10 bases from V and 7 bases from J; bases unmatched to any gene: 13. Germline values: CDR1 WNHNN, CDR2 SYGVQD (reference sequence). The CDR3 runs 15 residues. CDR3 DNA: TGCGCCATGGCGAAGCGGGAGGGCCTGAGAAATGAGCAGTTCTTC. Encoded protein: CAMAKREGLRNEQFF.

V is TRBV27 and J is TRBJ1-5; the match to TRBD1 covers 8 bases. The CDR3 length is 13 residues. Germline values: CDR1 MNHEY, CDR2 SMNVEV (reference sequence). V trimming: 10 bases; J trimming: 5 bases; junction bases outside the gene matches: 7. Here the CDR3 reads CATRQGMYQPQHF. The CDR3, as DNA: TGTGCCACAAGACAGGGGATGTATCAGCCCCAGCATTTT.

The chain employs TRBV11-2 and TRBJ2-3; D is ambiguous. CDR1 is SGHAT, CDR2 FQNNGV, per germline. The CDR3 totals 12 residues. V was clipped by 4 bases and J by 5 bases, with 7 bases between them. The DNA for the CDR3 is TGTGCCAGCAGCTCTCTTAAAGATACGCAGTATTTT. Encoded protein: CASSSLKDTQYF.

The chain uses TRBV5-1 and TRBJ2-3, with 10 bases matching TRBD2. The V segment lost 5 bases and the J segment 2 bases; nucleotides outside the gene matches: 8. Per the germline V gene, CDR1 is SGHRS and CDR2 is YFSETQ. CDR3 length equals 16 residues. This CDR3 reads CASSRLAGSFTDTQYF. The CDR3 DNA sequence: TGCGCCAGCAGTCGACTAGCGGGTTCCTTCACAGATACGCAGTATTTT.

Here the CDR3 reads CASSSTRSPGELFF. Here the CDR3 DNA reads TGTGCCAGCAGTTCTACTAGATCTCCCGGGGAGCTGTTTTTT. The genes are TRBV27 and TRBJ2-2; perhaps TRBD2 as D (5 bases). CDR3 size: 14 residues. Trimming removed 4 bases from V and 6 bases from J, with 12 bases in between. The germline gives CDR1 MNHEY, CDR2 SMNVEV (reference sequence).

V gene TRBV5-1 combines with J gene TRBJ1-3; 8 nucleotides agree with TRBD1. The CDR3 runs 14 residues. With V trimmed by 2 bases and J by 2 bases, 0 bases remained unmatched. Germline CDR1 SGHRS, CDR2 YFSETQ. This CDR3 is CASSLQGAGNTIYF. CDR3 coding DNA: TGCGCCAGCAGCTTACAGGGGGCTGGAAACACCATATATTTT.